Listed here are 27 T cell receptor beta chains from one sample, sequenced in a study of cytomegalovirus exposure and HLA in healthy donors. PCR involved 60 Vbeta and 13 Jbeta primers. TCRdb keeps only in-frame clones here, not all; method: immunoSEQ multiplex PCR. Among about 120,000 clones listed, 70% to 85% were seen once. Sequencing was carried out using PBMCs. Receptors originate from a human donor in good health.

CDR3 DNA sequence: TGTGCCAGCAGCGGACAGGGGGGAATGAACACTGAAGCTTTCTTT. This sequence encodes CASSGQGGMNTEAFF. J is TRBJ1-1 and V is TRBV2; TRBD1 agrees at 10 bases. V shed 6 bases and J 0 bases; nucleotides not matched to a gene: 4. CDR1 SNHLY and CDR2 FYNNEI come from the germline V gene. The CDR3 has 15 amino acids.

The chain has TRBV11-2 and TRBJ1-4; TRBD1 agrees at 9 bases. The CDR3 spans 15 residues. Germline loops: CDR1 SGHAT, CDR2 FQNNGV. Trimming at V came to 2 bases and at J to 5 bases, leaving 3 bases not matched to a gene. CDR3 nucleotides: TGTGCCAGCAGCTTACTGGGGACAGGGAATGAAAAACTGTTTTTT. It specifies CASSLLGTGNEKLFF.

The chain joins TRBV11-3 to TRBJ2-3; 7 bases match TRBD1. V lost 6 bases, J lost 5 bases, and 8 bases stayed unmatched. The CDR3 is made up of 14 amino acids. Germline V gene lookup returns CDR1 SGHNT and CDR2 YENEEA. In DNA, the CDR3 is TGTGCCAGCAGACATAGACAGGGTGGAGATACGCAGTATTTT. As protein: CASRHRQGGDTQYF.

The rearrangement joins TRBV13 to TRBJ1-1; D uncertain. CDR3 length: 15 amino acids. V lost 6 bases and J 2 bases, leaving 16 bases between the germline ends. CDR1 is PRHDT and CDR2 is FYEKMQ in the germline V gene (reference sequence). The chain's CDR3 is CASSKGWGVNTEAFF. As DNA, the CDR3 is TGTGCCAGCAGTAAGGGTTGGGGAGTTAACACTGAAGCTTTCTTT.

The rearrangement uses TRBV6-5 and TRBJ2-1; D perhaps matches TRBD2 (6 bases). Trimming left V 0 bases short and J 9 bases short, with 12 bases between. The CDR3 extends over 14 amino acids. Germline V gives CDR1 MNHEY, CDR2 SVGAGI. The CDR3 sequence is CASSYSGGKGEQFF. The CDR3 DNA reads TGTGCCAGCAGTTACTCGGGCGGGAAGGGTGAGCAGTTCTTC.

The CDR3 bases are TGTGCCATCAGTGCCGGGACAGGGGTAGGCAATGAGCAGTTCTTC. This codes for CAISAGTGVGNEQFF. The chain couples TRBV10-3 to TRBJ2-1; 10 bases are a match to TRBD1. V lost 4 bases and J lost 6; bases outside the gene matches: 6. Germline V gene data show CDR1 as ENHRY and CDR2 as SYGVKD. The CDR3 runs to 15 residues.

This clone was found once. The J gene is TRBJ2-3, the V gene TRBV6-1; 8 bases align to TRBD2. Germline V gene lookup returns CDR1 MNHNS and CDR2 SASEGT. The V segment lost 5 bases and the J segment 3 bases; nucleotides outside the gene matches: 7. This CDR3 comprises 15 residues. The CDR3 DNA reads as TGTGCCAGCAGTATCTGGCGGGAGGCGACAGATACGCAGTATTTT. Amino acid sequence: CASSIWREATDTQYF.

J is TRBJ2-1 and V is TRBV2; tentative D call: TRBD2 (5 bases). Germline V gene sequence: CDR1 SNHLY, CDR2 FYNNEI. The V end was cut by 11 bases, the J end by 4 bases, with 15 bases between. The CDR3 is 13 residues long. The CDR3 spells CACGLAPYNEQFF. In DNA, the CDR3 is TGTGCCTGTGGTCTAGCACCTTACAATGAGCAGTTCTTC. The entire variable domain, with the rest obtained from reference TRBV2 and TRBJ2-1, is as follows: EPEVTQTPSHQVTQMGQEVILRCVPISNHLYFYWYRQILGQKVEFLVSFYNNEISEKSEIFDDQFSVERPDGSNFTLKIRSTKLEDSAMYFCACGLAPYNEQFFGPGTRLTVL.

The sample holds a few counts of this clone. The rearrangement joins TRBV5-4 to TRBJ1-1; weak D call: TRBD1 (6 bases). Germline V gene data show CDR1 as SGHNT and CDR2 as YYREEE (reference sequence). This CDR3 is 14 amino acids long. Trimming left V 1 base short and J 5 bases short, with 12 bases between. The CDR3 protein is CASSLTGLGTEAFF. The CDR3 DNA reads TGTGCCAGCAGCTTGACAGGGCTCGGAACTGAAGCTTTCTTT.

The chain links TRBV2 to TRBJ2-4; weak D call: TRBD1 (5 bases). The CDR3 is 12 amino acids. Germline V CDR1 and CDR2: SNHLY, FYNNEI. V lost 6 bases and J 12 bases, leaving 15 bases between the germline ends. CDR3 amino acids: CASRDTYGSQYF. The DNA of the CDR3 is TGTGCCAGCAGGGACACGTACGGCAGTCAGTACTTC.

J is TRBJ1-5 and V is TRBV18; D is ambiguous. The V and J ends lost 6 bases and 0 bases respectively, with 9 bases between them. This CDR3 comprises 14 residues. Germline CDR1 is KGHSH and CDR2 is LQKENI. The CDR3 sequence: CASSPVVSNQPQHF. DNA of the CDR3: TGTGCCAGCTCCCCGGTGGTTAGCAATCAGCCCCAGCATTTT.

This clone was counted between two and nine times. Within the sample, other DNA sequences also encode this same CDR3. This chain connects TRBV9 to TRBJ2-7; D is perhaps TRBD2 (7 bases). V lost 5 bases and J lost 4, with 16 bases in between. Germline loops: CDR1 SGDLS, CDR2 YYNGEE. The CDR3 spans 14 residues. CDR3 nucleotide sequence: TGTGCCAGCAGTGGGGGGCTAGCGGCATACGAGCAGTACTTC. Its protein product is CASSGGLAAYEQYF.

This chain links TRBV10-3 with TRBJ2-3, with 9 positions matching TRBD2. The CDR3 runs 14 residues. Germline CDR1 reads ENHRY; CDR2 reads SYGVKD. V shed 3 bases and J 4 bases; nucleotides not matched to a gene: 2. The CDR3 nucleotides read TGTGCCATCAGTGATAGCGGGAGCTCAGATACGCAGTATTTT. Translation gives CAISDSGSSDTQYF.

The V call is TRBV5-1, the J call TRBJ2-2; D possibly corresponds to TRBD1 (6 bases). CDR3 length equals 14 residues. Per the germline V gene, CDR1 is SGHRS and CDR2 is YFSETQ. Trimming took off 4 bases at V and 1 base at J, with 8 bases between the two ends. The CDR3 DNA is TGCGCCAGCAGCACGGGACAGAACACCGGGGAGCTGTTTTTT. This sequence encodes CASSTGQNTGELFF. The variable domain in full, completed from reference TRBV5-1 and TRBJ2-2, reads KAGVTQTPRYLIKTRGQQVTLSCSPISGHRSVSWYQQTPGQGLQFLFEYFSETQRNKGNFPGRFSGRQFSNSRSEMNVSTLELGDSALYLCASSTGQNTGELFFGEGSRLTVL.

The chain recombines TRBV7-2 with TRBJ1-2; 7 bases align to TRBD1. CDR3 length: 15 amino acids. Germline V gives CDR1 SGHTA, CDR2 FQGNSA. The trim removed 1 base at V and 5 bases at J, leaving 7 bases unmatched. The CDR3 bases are TGTGCCAGCAGCTTAGGAGGACAGGTGCCGTATGGCTACACCTTC. Protein: CASSLGGQVPYGYTF.

As for this clone: A junction boundary mismatches the germline segment, possibly from a read error. The chain employs TRBV25-1 and TRBJ2-6; TRBD1 is a possible D gene (5 bases). Germline loops: CDR1 MGHDK, CDR2 SYGVNS. The CDR3 is 16 amino acids. The CDR3 bases are TGTGCCAGCAGTGCTGACCGGAACTCTGGGGCCAACGGCCTGACTTTC. Translating gives CASSADRNSGANGLTF.

The rearrangement joins TRBV19 to TRBJ2-7; 9 positions match TRBD1. Germline V lookup: CDR1 LNHDA, CDR2 SQIVND (reference sequence). The CDR3 covers 15 residues. Germline trimming cut 7 bases from V and 0 bases from J; bases unmatched to any gene: 7. The CDR3 DNA reads as TGTGCCAGTACCGGGCCGGGACAGGGCTCCTACGAGCAGTACTTC. The encoded protein is CASTGPGQGSYEQYF.

V is TRBV10-3 and J is TRBJ1-2, with D possibly being TRBD1 (5 bases). This CDR3 has 13 amino acids. Looked up from germline, CDR1 is ENHRY and CDR2 is SYGVKD. Between the trimmed V and J ends, which lost 5 bases and 6 bases, there was a span of 13 bases. The CDR3 coding sequence is TGTGCCATCAGTTTACGGACAAACGATGGCTACACCTTC. Protein product: CAISLRTNDGYTF.

This clone appeared a few times. V usage is TRBV6-1 and J usage is TRBJ2-1; D unresolved. This CDR3 spans 13 amino acids. V shed 4 bases and J shed 3 bases, with 7 bases lying between them. Germline values: CDR1 MNHNS, CDR2 SASEGT. The CDR3 region is CASSARSYNEQFF. CDR3 bases: TGTGCCAGCAGTGCCCGCAGCTACAATGAGCAGTTCTTC.

The chain recombines TRBV28 with TRBJ1-2; 11 positions match TRBD1. This CDR3 is built from 16 residues. From germline, CDR1 is MDHEN and CDR2 SYDVKM. The J segment lost 0 bases and the V segment lost 4 bases, leaving 4 bases of the junction unmatched. The CDR3 is CASSSPGQGANYGYTF. CDR3 sequence (DNA): TGTGCCAGCAGTTCCCCGGGACAGGGGGCTAACTATGGCTACACCTTC.

The chain links TRBV29-1 to TRBJ2-2; TRBD1 aligns across 10 bases. Per germline, CDR1 SQVTM and CDR2 ANQGSEA. Trimming took 7 bases from V and 0 from J; bases not matched to a gene: 5. The CDR3 has 15 amino acids. CDR3 nucleotide sequence: TGCAGCGCCGGGACAGGGGTATCGAACACCGGGGAGCTGTTTTTT. Protein product: CSAGTGVSNTGELFF.

The CDR3: CASWRDRAFGGYTF. CDR3 in DNA: TGTGCCAGCTGGCGGGACAGGGCGTTCGGTGGCTACACCTTC. The J gene is TRBJ1-2, the V gene TRBV27; 9 bases line up with TRBD1. Germline V CDR1 and CDR2: MNHEY, SMNVEV (reference sequence). Unmatched junction bases numbered 11, after V lost 8 bases and J lost 7 bases. CDR3 length: 14 residues.

V is TRBV12-5 and J is TRBJ2-5, with a possible D match to TRBD2 (6 bases). Trimming took 7 bases from V and 3 from J, leaving 15 bases between them. CDR1 LGHNT and CDR2 FRNRAP come from the germline V gene. The CDR3 length is 14 residues. The CDR3 sequence is CASATLGRKETQYF. The CDR3 coding sequence is TGTGCTAGTGCCACCCTAGGGAGGAAAGAGACCCAGTACTTC. The full variable domain, with the rest looked up from reference TRBV12-5 and TRBJ2-5, is DARVTQTPRHKVTEMGQEVTMRCQPILGHNTVFWYRQTMMQGLELLAYFRNRAPLDDSGMPKDRFSAEMPDATLATLKIQPSEPRDSAVYFCASATLGRKETQYFGPGTRLLVL.

The gene calls are TRBV4-2 and TRBJ2-5; 13 bases are a match to TRBD2. V trimming: 4 bases; J trimming: 3 bases; junction bases outside the gene matches: 20. Germline V gives CDR1 LGHNA, CDR2 YNFKEQ. The CDR3 has 21 residues. The CDR3 loop reads CASSPWPGLAGVTKGEETQYF. CDR3 bases: TGTGCCAGCAGCCCTTGGCCTGGACTAGCGGGAGTCACGAAAGGGGAAGAGACCCAGTACTTC.

With respect to this clone: One junction end disagrees with the germline gene, perhaps due to a read error. The chain couples TRBV4-1 to TRBJ2-7, with TRBD1 identical over 11 bases. The CDR3 is 16 amino acids. Germline values: CDR1 MGHRA, CDR2 YSYEKL. The chain's CDR3 is CASSQVGDRGFYEQYF. DNA of the CDR3: TGTGCCAGCAGCCAGGTAGGGGACAGGGGGTTCTACGAGCAGTACTTC.

This chain uses TRBV6-6 with TRBJ2-3; maybe TRBD1 (6 bases). Germline CDR1 is MNHNY and CDR2 is SVGAGI (reference sequence). V gave up 6 bases and J gave up 9 bases, with 16 bases separating them. CDR3 length: 13 amino acids. The CDR3 region has the DNA TGTGCCAGCAGGGAGCCCTTCCAGGGGACGCAGTATTTT. Protein: CASREPFQGTQYF.

The chain combines TRBV5-5 with TRBJ1-2, with D possibly TRBD1 on 5 matching bases. V lost 0 bases, J lost 2 bases, and 17 bases lay in between. This CDR3 spans 17 amino acids. Germline-derived CDR1 and CDR2 are SGHKS and YYEKEE (reference sequence). The CDR3 DNA reads TGTGCCAGCAGCTTGGAGTTTGCGTTGCGGGGCAACTATGGCTACACCTTC. Translating gives CASSLEFALRGNYGYTF.